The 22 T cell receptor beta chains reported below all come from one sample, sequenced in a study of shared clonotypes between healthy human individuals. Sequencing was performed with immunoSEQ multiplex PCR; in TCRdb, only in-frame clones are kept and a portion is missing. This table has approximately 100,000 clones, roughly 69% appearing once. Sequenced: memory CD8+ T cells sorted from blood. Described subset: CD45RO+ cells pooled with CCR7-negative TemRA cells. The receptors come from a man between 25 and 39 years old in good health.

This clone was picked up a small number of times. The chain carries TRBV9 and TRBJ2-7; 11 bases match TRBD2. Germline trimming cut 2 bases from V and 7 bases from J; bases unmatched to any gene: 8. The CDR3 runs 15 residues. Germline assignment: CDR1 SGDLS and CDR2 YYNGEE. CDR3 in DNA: TGTGCCAGCAGCGTGTCCGGGACTAGCGGAAGGGAGCAGTACTTC. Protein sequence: CASSVSGTSGREQYF.

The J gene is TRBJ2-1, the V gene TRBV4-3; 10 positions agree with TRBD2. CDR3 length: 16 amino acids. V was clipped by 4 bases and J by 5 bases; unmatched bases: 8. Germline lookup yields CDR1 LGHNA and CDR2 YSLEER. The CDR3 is CASSPGAGGLNNEQFF. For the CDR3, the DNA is TGCGCCAGCAGCCCAGGAGCGGGAGGGCTCAACAATGAGCAGTTCTTC.

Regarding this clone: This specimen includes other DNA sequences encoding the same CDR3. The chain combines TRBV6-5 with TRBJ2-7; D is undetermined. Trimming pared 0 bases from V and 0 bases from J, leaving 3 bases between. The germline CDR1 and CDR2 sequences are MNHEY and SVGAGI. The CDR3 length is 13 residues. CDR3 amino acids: CASSYSTSYEQYF. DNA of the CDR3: TGTGCCAGCAGTTACTCGACCTCCTACGAGCAGTACTTC.

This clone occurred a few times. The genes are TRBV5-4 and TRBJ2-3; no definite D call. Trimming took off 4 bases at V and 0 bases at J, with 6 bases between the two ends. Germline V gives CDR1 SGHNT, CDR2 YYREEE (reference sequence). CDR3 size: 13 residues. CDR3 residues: CASSLWSTDTQYF. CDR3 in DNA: TGTGCCAGCAGCCTGTGGAGCACAGATACGCAGTATTTT.

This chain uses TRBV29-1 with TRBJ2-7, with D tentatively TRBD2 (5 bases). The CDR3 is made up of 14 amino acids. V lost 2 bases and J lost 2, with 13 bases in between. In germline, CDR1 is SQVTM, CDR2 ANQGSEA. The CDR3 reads CSVESRVRTYEQYF. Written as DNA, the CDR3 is TGCAGCGTTGAATCGAGGGTTCGGACCTACGAGCAGTACTTC.

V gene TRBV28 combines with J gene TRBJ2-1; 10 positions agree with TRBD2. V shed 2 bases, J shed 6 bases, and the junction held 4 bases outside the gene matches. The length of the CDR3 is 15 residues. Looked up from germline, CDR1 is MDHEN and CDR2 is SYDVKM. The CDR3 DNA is TGTGCCAGCAGTTTACTAGCGGGAGTGATCAATGAGCAGTTCTTC. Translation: CASSLLAGVINEQFF.

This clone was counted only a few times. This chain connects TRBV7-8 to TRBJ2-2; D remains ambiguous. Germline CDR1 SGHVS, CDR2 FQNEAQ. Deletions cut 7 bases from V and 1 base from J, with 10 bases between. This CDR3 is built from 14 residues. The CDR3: CASTSSVNTGELFF. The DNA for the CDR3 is TGTGCCAGCACGTCTTCAGTGAACACCGGGGAGCTGTTTTTT.

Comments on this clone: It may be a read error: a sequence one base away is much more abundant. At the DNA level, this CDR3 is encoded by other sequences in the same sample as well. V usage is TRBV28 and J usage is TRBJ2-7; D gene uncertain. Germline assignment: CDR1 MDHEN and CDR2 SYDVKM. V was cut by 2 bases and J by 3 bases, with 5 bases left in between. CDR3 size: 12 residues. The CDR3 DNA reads TGTGCCAGCAGTTTACCCAACTACGAGCAGTACTTC. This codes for CASSLPNYEQYF.

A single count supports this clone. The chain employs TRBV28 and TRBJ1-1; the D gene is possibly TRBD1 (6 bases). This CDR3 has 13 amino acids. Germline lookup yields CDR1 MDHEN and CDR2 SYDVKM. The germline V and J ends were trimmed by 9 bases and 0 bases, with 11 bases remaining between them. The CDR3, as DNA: TGTGCCAGTGCCGGACAGATGAACACTGAAGCTTTCTTT. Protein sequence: CASAGQMNTEAFF.

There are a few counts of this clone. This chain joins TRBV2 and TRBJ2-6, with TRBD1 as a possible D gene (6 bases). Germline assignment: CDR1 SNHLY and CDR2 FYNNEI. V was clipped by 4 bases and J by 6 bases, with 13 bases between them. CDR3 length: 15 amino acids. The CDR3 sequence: CASSGTAGQANVLTF. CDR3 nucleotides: TGTGCCAGCAGTGGGACAGCTGGACAGGCCAACGTCCTGACTTTC.

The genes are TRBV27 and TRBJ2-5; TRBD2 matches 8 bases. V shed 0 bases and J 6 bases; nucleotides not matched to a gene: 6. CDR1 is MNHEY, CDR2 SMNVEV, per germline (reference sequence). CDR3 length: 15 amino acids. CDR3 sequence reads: CASSLSSGSFQTQYF. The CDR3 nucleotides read TGTGCCAGCAGTTTATCCAGCGGGAGCTTTCAGACCCAGTACTTC.

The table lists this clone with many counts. The CDR3 sequence: CASSLQGQGQFF. As DNA, the CDR3 is TGTGCCAGCAGTTTACAAGGGCAGGGACAGTTCTTC. This chain links TRBV27 with TRBJ2-1, with a weak D call TRBD1 (5 bases). The CDR3 has 12 amino acids. The germline CDR1 and CDR2 sequences are MNHEY and SMNVEV (reference sequence). The germline V and J ends were trimmed by 2 bases and 13 bases, with 12 bases remaining between them.

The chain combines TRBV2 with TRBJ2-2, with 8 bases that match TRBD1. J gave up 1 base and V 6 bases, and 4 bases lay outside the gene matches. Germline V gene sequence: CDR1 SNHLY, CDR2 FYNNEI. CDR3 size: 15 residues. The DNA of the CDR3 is TGTGCCAGCAGGTCGGACAGGGTGAACACCGGGGAGCTGTTTTTT. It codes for CASRSDRVNTGELFF. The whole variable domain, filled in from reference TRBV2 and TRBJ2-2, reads EPEVTQTPSHQVTQMGQEVILRCVPISNHLYFYWYRQILGQKVEFLVSFYNNEISEKSEIFDDQFSVERPDGSNFTLKIRSTKLEDSAMYFCASRSDRVNTGELFFGEGSRLTVL.

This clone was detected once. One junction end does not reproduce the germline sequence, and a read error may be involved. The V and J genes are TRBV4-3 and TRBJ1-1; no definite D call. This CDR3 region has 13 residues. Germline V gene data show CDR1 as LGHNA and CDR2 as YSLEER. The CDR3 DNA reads TGCGACAGCAGCCACCAACGGAACACTGAAGCTTTCTTT. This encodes CDSSHQRNTEAFF.

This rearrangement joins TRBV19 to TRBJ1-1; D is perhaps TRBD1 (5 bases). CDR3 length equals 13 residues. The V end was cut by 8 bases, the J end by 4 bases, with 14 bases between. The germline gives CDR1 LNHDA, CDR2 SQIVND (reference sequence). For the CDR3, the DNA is TGTGCCAGTTCCCCCGGGGCGGTCACTGAAGCTTTCTTT. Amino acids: CASSPGAVTEAFF.

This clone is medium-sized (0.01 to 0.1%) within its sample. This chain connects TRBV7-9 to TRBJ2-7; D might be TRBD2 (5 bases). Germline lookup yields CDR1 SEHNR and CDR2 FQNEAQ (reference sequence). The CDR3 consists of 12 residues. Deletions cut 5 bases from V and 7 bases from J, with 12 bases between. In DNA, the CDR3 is TGTGCCAGCAGCCCGCCTTCGGGGGAGCAGTACTTC. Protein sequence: CASSPPSGEQYF. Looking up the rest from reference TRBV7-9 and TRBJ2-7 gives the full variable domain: DTGVSQNPRHKITKRGQNVTFRCDPISEHNRLYWYRQTLGQGPEFLTYFQNEAQLEKSRLLSDRFSAERPKGSFSTLEIQRTEQGDSAMYLCASSPPSGEQYFGPGTRLTVT.

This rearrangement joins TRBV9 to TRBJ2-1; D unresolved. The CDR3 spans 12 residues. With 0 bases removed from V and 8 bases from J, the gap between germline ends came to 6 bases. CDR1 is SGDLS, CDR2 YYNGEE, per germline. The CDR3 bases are TGTGCCAGCAGCGTAGGTGGGGATGAGCAGTTCTTC. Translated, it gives CASSVGGDEQFF.

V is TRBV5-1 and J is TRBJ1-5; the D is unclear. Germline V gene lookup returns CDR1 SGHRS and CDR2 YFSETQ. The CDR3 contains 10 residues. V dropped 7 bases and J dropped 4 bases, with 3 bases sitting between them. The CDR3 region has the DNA TGCGCCAGCTATAATCAGCCCCAGCATTTT. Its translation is CASYNQPQHF. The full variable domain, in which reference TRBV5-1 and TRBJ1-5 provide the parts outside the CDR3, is KAGVTQTPRYLIKTRGQQVTLSCSPISGHRSVSWYQQTPGQGLQFLFEYFSETQRNKGNFPGRFSGRQFSNSRSEMNVSTLELGDSALYLCASYNQPQHFGDGTRLSIL.

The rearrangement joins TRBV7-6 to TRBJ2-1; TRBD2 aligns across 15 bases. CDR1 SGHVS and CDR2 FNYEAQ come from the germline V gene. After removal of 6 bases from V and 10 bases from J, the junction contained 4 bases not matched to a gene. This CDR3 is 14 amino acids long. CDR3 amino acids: CASRAGTSGREQFF. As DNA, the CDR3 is TGTGCCAGCAGGGCCGGGACTAGCGGGAGGGAGCAGTTCTTC.

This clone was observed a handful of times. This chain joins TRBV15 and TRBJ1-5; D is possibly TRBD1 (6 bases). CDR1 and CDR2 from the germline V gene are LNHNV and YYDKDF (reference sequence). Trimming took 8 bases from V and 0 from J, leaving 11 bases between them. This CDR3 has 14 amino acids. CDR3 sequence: CATAGAFSNQPQHF. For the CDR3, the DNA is TGTGCCACCGCAGGGGCCTTTAGCAATCAGCCCCAGCATTTT.

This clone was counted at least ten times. The CDR3 reads CASRLGRGNQPQHF. CDR3 DNA sequence: TGTGCAAGTCGCTTAGGGAGGGGGAATCAGCCCCAGCATTTT. The genes are TRBV12-2 and TRBJ1-5. TRBV12-2 has pseudogene status. The CDR3 has 14 amino acids.

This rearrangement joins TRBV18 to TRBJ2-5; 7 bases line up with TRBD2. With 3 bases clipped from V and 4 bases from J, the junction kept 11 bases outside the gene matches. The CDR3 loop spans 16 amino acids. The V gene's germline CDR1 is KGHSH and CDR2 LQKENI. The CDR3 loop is CASSPRGAGAAETQYF. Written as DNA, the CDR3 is TGTGCCAGCTCACCCCGGGGTGCGGGAGCTGCAGAGACCCAGTACTTC. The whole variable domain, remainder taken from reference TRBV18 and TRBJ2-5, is NAGVMQNPRHLVRRRGQEARLRCSPMKGHSHVYWYRQLPEEGLKFMVYLQKENIIDESGMPKERFSAEFPKEGPSILRIQQVVRGDSAAYFCASSPRGAGAAETQYFGPGTRLLVL.